Presented here are 15 T cell receptor beta chains from one specimen sequenced in a study of blood T cell repertoires in COVID-19. Profiling relied on immunoSEQ multiplex PCR, and the TCRdb table lists in-frame clones only, not all of them. In the table there are fewer than 250,000 clones, around four fifths of which are singletons. Sample: peripheral blood. All receptors derive from a woman between 50 and 59 years old with acute or convalescent COVID-19.

The sample holds a few counts of this clone. The chain carries TRBV10-1 and TRBJ2-7; D call uncertain. The germline V and J ends were trimmed by 7 bases and 2 bases, with 18 bases remaining between them. Per the germline V gene, CDR1 is WNHNN and CDR2 is SYGVQD (reference sequence). CDR3 length equals 15 residues. The CDR3 loop reads CASTPTKVFTYEQYF. In nucleotides, the CDR3 is TGCGCCAGCACTCCGACAAAAGTGTTTACCTACGAGCAGTACTTC.

The chain uses TRBV10-3 and TRBJ2-7; the D is unclear. The CDR3 runs to 17 residues. V was shortened by 0 bases and J by 0 bases, with 15 bases between the two germline ends. Germline V CDR1 and CDR2: ENHRY, SYGVKD. CDR3 sequence (DNA): TGTGCCATCAGTGAGTCTTTGGTGGGCCCGAGCTCCTACGAGCAGTACTTC. It is translated as CAISESLVGPSSYEQYF.

The CDR3 here is CAWSSGRIPTNTGELFF. The CDR3 DNA reads as TGTGCCTGGAGTAGCGGGAGGATCCCCACGAACACCGGGGAGCTGTTTTTT. This chain joins TRBV30 and TRBJ2-2, with 9 bases that match TRBD2. V lost 2 bases, J lost 0 bases, and 7 bases stayed unmatched. CDR1 and CDR2 (germline): GTSNPN, SVGIG (reference sequence). This CDR3 has 17 residues.

The CDR3 region is CASSLASGSLAKNIQYF. In nucleotides, the CDR3 is TGTGCCAGCAGCTTGGCCTCGGGGAGCCTAGCCAAAAACATTCAGTACTTC. The gene calls are TRBV5-4 and TRBJ2-4; D may be TRBD2 (5 bases). From germline, CDR1 is SGHNT and CDR2 YYREEE (reference sequence). V was pared by 0 bases and J by 0 bases, with 13 bases between. This CDR3 is built from 17 residues.

This chain uses TRBV11-2 with TRBJ2-1; D is ambiguous. V gave up 0 bases and J gave up 9 bases, with 12 bases separating them. The germline CDR1 and CDR2 sequences are SGHAT and FQNNGV. The CDR3 is made up of 14 amino acids. The CDR3 nucleotides read TGTGCCAGCAGCTTAGAAAGGAGACTTGGTGAGCAGTTCTTC. Translated, it gives CASSLERRLGEQFF.

The chain combines TRBV3-1 (or the pseudogene TRBV3-2) with TRBJ2-1; TRBD2 agrees at 8 bases. Germline V gene lookup returns CDR1 LGHDT and CDR2 YNNKEL (reference sequence). The CDR3 spans 15 residues. Germline trimming cut 1 base from V and 9 bases from J; bases unmatched to any gene: 8. The CDR3, as DNA: TGTGCCAGCAGCCAAGTTTGGCTAGCGGGTGCTGAGCAGTTCTTC. Translation gives CASSQVWLAGAEQFF.

This rearrangement joins TRBV14 to TRBJ1-6, with D unclear. From germline, CDR1 is SGHDN and CDR2 FVKESK. The CDR3 extends over 13 amino acids. Trimming took 1 base from V and 7 from J, leaving 5 bases between them. The CDR3 bases are TGTGCCAGCAGCCAAGTATCCAATTCACCCCTCCACTTT. It is translated as CASSQVSNSPLHF.

The chain recombines TRBV6-6 with TRBJ2-3; TRBD1 matches at 9 bases. The germline V gene has CDR1 MNHNY and CDR2 SVGAGI (reference sequence). The CDR3 spans 16 residues. V shed 6 bases and J 3 bases; nucleotides not matched to a gene: 10. CDR3 residues: CASSMGQGRVTDTQYF. The CDR3 DNA sequence: TGTGCCAGCAGCATGGGACAGGGCCGGGTGACAGATACGCAGTATTTT.

V gene TRBV10-3 combines with J gene TRBJ1-2; D unclear. The CDR3 covers 15 residues. Germline CDR1 is ENHRY and CDR2 is SYGVKD. Trimming shortened V by 2 bases and J by 4 bases, and 14 bases separated the two germline ends. The CDR3 spells CAISEGVGRGYGYTF. CDR3 sequence (DNA): TGTGCCATCAGTGAGGGGGTCGGACGGGGCTATGGCTACACCTTC.

The rearrangement uses TRBV24-1 and TRBJ2-2; TRBD2 might be the D (6 bases). Germline V gene sequence: CDR1 KGHDR, CDR2 SFDVKD. The CDR3 is 16 residues long. V dropped 0 bases and J dropped 6 bases, with 13 bases sitting between them. The CDR3 DNA reads as TGTGCCACCAGTGATTTGGGCGGGAATAATGCCGGGGAGCTGTTTTTT. It is translated as CATSDLGGNNAGELFF.

The CDR3 bases are TGTGCCAGTAGTCCTCGGACGGGACAAGAGACCCAGTACTTC. Translating gives CASSPRTGQETQYF. This rearrangement joins TRBV19 to TRBJ2-5, with D possibly matching TRBD2 (5 bases). Per the germline V gene, CDR1 is LNHDA and CDR2 is SQIVND (reference sequence). V lost 5 bases and J lost 2, with 12 bases in between. The CDR3 length is 14 residues.

The chain couples TRBV9 to TRBJ2-1, with D tentatively TRBD2 (6 bases). This CDR3 spans 13 amino acids. CDR1 is SGDLS, CDR2 YYNGEE, per germline. V was pared by 1 base and J by 10 bases, with 12 bases between. The CDR3 region is CASSVTPGGEQFF. Written as DNA, the CDR3 is TGTGCCAGCAGCGTAACCCCCGGGGGAGAGCAGTTCTTC. Together with reference TRBV9 and TRBJ2-1, the CDR3 gives the full variable domain: DSGVTQTPKHLITATGQRVTLRCSPRSGDLSVYWYQQSLDQGLQFLIQYYNGEERAKGNILERFSAQQFPDLHSELNLSSLELGDSALYFCASSVTPGGEQFFGPGTRLTVL.

The chain uses TRBV6-6 and TRBJ2-1; TRBD2 matches at 14 bases. Per the germline V gene, CDR1 is MNHNY and CDR2 is SVGAGI (reference sequence). This CDR3 comprises 14 residues. V shed 4 bases, J shed 10 bases, and the junction held 3 bases outside the gene matches. The CDR3 loop reads CASSSGTSGSEQFF. As DNA, the CDR3 is TGTGCCAGCAGTTCTGGGACTAGCGGGAGCGAGCAGTTCTTC.

The chain carries TRBV29-1 and TRBJ1-2; D ambiguous. The V and J ends lost 2 bases and 3 bases respectively, with 4 bases between them. CDR1 and CDR2 (germline): SQVTM, ANQGSEA. CDR3 length: 11 residues. The CDR3 bases are TGCAGCGTTGAACAGGACTATGGCTACACCTTC. Residues: CSVEQDYGYTF.

V gene TRBV6-5 combines with J gene TRBJ2-2; TRBD1 is a possible D gene (6 bases). This CDR3 has 14 amino acids. Germline loops: CDR1 MNHEY, CDR2 SVGAGI. With 5 bases removed from V and 3 bases from J, the gap between germline ends came to 10 bases. The CDR3: CASSPQGHTGELFF. CDR3 coding DNA: TGTGCCAGCAGTCCACAGGGACACACCGGGGAGCTGTTTTTT.